A selection of T cell receptor beta chains follows, all from one sample in a study of T cell responses to AZD1222 COVID-19 vaccine. Assay: immunoSEQ multiplex PCR; the TCRdb copy retains only in-frame clones and omits some. The sample shows more than 35,000 clones, 80% of them seen only once. Source: peripheral blood, taken 28 days after the second dose of the MenACWY control vaccine. These TCRs come from an adult who received the MenACWY meningococcal vaccine as a control. CDR3s include the opening cysteine and the closing phenylalanine or tryptophan. D genes are given only for firm matches. Size tells how often a clone was seen (once, few, many) or the class of an expanded clone, and some rows leave it out.

d_call j_call clone_size v_call cdr3_nt cdr3_aa
. TRBJ1-1 . TRBV5-5 TGTGCCAGCAGCTTGGTGAGTAATGAAGCTTTCTTT CASSLVSNEAFF
. TRBJ1-1 few TRBV15 TGTGCCACCAGCAGACTGGACACGAAGGGTGAAGCTTTCTTT CATSRLDTKGEAFF
. TRBJ1-2 . TRBV27 TGTGCCAGCAGTTTATCTGGAACCTATGGCTACACCTTC CASSLSGTYGYTF
. TRBJ2-1 . TRBV28 TGTGCCAGCAGCTACAATGAGCAGTTCTTC CASSYNEQFF
. TRBJ1-6 . TRBV28 TGTGCCGGCAGCTCCGGGACTTCACCCCTCCACTTT CAGSSGTSPLHF
. TRBJ1-4 once TRBV7-8 TGTGCCAGCAGCCTTCAAAGGGAAAAACTGTTTTTT CASSLQREKLFF
. TRBJ1-5 . TRBV2 TGTGCCAGCAGTTATGGACCTGGAAATCAGCCCCAGCATTTT CASSYGPGNQPQHF
TRBD1 TRBJ1-1 . TRBV30 TGTGCCTGGAGTGTACTCCCAGGGGGAAACACTGAAGCTTTCTTT CAWSVLPGGNTEAFF
. TRBJ1-1 . TRBV19 TGTGCCAGTAGTATACTGACACCCCAGAGCATTAACACTGAAGCTTTCTTT CASSILTPQSINTEAFF
. TRBJ1-6 few TRBV9 TGTGCCAGCAGCGTAGGGGACCTTAGAGGTAATTCACCCCTCCACTTT CASSVGDLRGNSPLHF
. TRBJ1-2 . TRBV2 TGTGCCAGCAGTGAAGTAGTGCCAGGTGGGGGTAACTATGGCTACACCTTC CASSEVVPGGGNYGYTF